The sequence of this T cell receptor (beta chain) was determined in a study of T cell repertoires in cytomegalovirus infection. Study in general: Signatures in public TCR beta sequences pointed to both CMV infection and matching HLA type.

The CDR3 is 20 amino acids. The junction had 20 bases not matched to a gene; V was cut back by 6 bases and J by 5 bases. Germline lookup yields CDR1 SNHLY and CDR2 FYNNEI. TCRdb fed the reads into MiXCR, producing one record per CDR3 protein. The sample yields 340,000 or so distinct CDR3 sequences, 20% to 30% seen once. Remarks on this clonotype: The antigen is undetermined.

This specimen was cultured PBMCs, taken from culture after CMV antigen stimulation. The chain couples TRBV2 to TRBJ2-5, with 14 bases aligning to TRBD2. This sequence originates from a human donor in good health (CMV status not recorded). Some clones in this sample may be carry-over from other donors' samples. CDR3 nucleotide sequence: TGTGCCAGCAGGTCTTTATTGGGACTAGCGGGAGCGGAGGGGGAGGAGACCCAGTACTTC. It is translated as CASRSLLGLAGAEGEETQYF.